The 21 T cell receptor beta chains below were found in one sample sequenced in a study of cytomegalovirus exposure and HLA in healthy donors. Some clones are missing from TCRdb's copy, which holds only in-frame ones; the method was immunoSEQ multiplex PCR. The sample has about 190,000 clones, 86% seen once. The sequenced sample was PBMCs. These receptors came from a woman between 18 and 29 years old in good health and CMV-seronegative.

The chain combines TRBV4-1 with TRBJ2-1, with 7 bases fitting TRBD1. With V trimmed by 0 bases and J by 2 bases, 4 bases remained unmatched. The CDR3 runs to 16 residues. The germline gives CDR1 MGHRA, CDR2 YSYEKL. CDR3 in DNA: TGCGCCAGCAGCCAAGATAGTCAGGGGGCCTACAATGAGCAGTTCTTC. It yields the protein CASSQDSQGAYNEQFF.

CDR3: CASSLAGPGQPANTGELFF. The CDR3 DNA reads as TGCGCCAGCAGCTTGGCCGGGCCGGGACAGCCCGCGAACACCGGGGAGCTGTTTTTT. The V gene is TRBV5-1, the J gene TRBJ2-2; 7 positions agree with TRBD1. Germline lookup yields CDR1 SGHRS and CDR2 YFSETQ. The CDR3 contains 19 residues. Germline trimming cut 0 bases from V and 0 bases from J; bases unmatched to any gene: 11.

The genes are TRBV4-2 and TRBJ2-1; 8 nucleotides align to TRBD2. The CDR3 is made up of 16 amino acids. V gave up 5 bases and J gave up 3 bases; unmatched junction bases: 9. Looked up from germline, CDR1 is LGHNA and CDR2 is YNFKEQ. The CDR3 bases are TGTGCCAGCAGCTCCTCTGGCGGGAGGTACTACAATGAGCAGTTCTTC. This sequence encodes CASSSSGGRYYNEQFF.

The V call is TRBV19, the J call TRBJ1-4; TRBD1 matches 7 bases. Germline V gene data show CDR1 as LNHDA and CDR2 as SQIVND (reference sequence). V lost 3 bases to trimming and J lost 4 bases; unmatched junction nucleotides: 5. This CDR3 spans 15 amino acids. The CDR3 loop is CASSMSSGGNEKLFF. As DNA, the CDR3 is TGTGCCAGTAGTATGAGTTCAGGGGGTAATGAAAAACTGTTTTTT.

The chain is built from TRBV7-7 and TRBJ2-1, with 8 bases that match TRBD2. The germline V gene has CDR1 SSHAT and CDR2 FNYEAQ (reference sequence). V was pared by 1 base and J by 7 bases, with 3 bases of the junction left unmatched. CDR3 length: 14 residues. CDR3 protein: CASSLGGTRNEQFF. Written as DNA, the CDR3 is TGTGCCAGCAGCTTAGGAGGGACTAGGAATGAGCAGTTCTTC.

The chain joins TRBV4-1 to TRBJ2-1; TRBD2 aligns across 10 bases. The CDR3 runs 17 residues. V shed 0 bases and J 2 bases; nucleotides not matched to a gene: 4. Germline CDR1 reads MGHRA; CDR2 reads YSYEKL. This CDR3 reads CASSQDQLAGAYNEQFF. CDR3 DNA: TGCGCCAGCAGCCAAGATCAGCTAGCGGGAGCCTACAATGAGCAGTTCTTC.

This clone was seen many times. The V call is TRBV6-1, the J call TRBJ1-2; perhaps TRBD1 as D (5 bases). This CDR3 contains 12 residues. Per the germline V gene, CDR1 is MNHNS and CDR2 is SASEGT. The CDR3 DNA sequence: TGTGGGCGGGGGTTTGCTAACTATGGCTACACCTTC. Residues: CGRGFANYGYTF.

The CDR3 loop reads CASIVRLLFNEQFF. DNA of the CDR3: TGTGCCAGCATAGTCCGATTACTCTTCAATGAGCAGTTCTTC. The chain is built from TRBV6-4 and TRBJ2-1, with no clear D. The CDR3 is 14 residues long. The germline V gene encodes CDR1 MRHNA and CDR2 SNTAGT. Trimming shortened V by 7 bases and J by 6 bases, and 16 bases separated the two germline ends.

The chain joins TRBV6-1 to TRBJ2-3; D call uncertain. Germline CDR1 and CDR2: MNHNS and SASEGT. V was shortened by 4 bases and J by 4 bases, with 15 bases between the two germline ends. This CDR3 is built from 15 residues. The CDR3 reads CASSVQWPHPDTQYF. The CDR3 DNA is TGTGCCAGCAGTGTCCAGTGGCCACACCCAGATACGCAGTATTTT.

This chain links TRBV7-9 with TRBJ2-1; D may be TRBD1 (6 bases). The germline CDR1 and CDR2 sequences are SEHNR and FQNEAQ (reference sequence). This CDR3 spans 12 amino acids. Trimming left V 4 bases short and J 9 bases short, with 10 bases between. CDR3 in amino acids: CASSSQGREQFF. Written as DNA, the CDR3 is TGTGCCAGCAGCTCACAGGGCCGTGAGCAGTTCTTC.

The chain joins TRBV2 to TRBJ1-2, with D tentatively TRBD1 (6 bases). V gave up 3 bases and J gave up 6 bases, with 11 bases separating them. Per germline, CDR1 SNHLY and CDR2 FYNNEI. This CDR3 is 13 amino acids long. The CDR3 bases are TGTGCCAGCAGTGATGGCGCAGGGGATGGCTACACCTTC. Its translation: CASSDGAGDGYTF.

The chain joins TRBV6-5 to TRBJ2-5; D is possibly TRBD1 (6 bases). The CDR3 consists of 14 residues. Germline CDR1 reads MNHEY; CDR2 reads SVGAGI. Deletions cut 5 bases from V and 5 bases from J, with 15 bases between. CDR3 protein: CASSRTGLWETQYF. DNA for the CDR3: TGTGCCAGCAGTCGAACAGGGTTATGGGAGACCCAGTACTTC.

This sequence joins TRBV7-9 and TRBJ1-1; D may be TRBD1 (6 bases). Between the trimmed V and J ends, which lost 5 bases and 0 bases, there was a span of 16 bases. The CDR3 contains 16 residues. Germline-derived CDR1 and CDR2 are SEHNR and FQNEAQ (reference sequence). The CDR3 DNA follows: TGTGCCAGCAGCCCCTCGCACGGACAGATGAACACTGAAGCTTTCTTT. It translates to CASSPSHGQMNTEAFF.

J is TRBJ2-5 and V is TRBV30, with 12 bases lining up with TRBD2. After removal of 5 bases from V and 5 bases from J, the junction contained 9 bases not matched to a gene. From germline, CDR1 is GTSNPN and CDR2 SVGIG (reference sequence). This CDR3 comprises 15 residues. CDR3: CAWSPLAGGLETQYF. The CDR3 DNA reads TGTGCCTGGTCCCCCCTAGCGGGGGGGCTTGAGACCCAGTACTTC.

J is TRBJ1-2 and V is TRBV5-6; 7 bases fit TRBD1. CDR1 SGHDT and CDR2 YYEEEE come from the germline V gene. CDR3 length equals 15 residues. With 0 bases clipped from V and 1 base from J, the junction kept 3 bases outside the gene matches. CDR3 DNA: TGTGCCAGCAGCTTGGTGGCAGGGGGTAACTATGGCTACACCTTC. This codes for CASSLVAGGNYGYTF.

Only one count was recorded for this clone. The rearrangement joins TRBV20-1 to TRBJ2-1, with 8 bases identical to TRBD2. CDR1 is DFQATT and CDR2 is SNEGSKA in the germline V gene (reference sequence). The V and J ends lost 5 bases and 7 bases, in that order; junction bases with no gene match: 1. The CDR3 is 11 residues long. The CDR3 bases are TGCAGTGCTGAGCGGGGGAATGAGCAGTTCTTC. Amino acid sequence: CSAERGNEQFF.

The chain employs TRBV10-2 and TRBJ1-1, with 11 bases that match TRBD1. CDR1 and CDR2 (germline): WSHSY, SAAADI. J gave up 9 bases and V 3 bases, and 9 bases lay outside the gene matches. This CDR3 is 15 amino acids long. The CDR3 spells CASSEGQGAREKAFF. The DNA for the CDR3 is TGCGCCAGCAGTGAAGGACAGGGGGCGCGGGAGAAAGCTTTCTTT.

The CDR3 sequence is CAHTTGNNEKLFF. The CDR3 nucleotides read TGTGCCCATACGACAGGGAATAATGAAAAACTGTTTTTT. This sequence joins TRBV30 and TRBJ1-4, with TRBD1 matching 7 bases. CDR1 GTSNPN and CDR2 SVGIG come from the germline V gene (reference sequence). The CDR3 covers 13 residues. V lost 8 bases, J lost 4 bases, and 7 bases stayed unmatched.

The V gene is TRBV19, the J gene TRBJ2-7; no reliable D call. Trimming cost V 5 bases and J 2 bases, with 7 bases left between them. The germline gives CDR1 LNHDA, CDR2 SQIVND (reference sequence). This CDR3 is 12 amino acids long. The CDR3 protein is CASSDIPYEQYF. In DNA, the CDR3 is TGTGCCAGTAGTGACATTCCCTACGAGCAGTACTTC.

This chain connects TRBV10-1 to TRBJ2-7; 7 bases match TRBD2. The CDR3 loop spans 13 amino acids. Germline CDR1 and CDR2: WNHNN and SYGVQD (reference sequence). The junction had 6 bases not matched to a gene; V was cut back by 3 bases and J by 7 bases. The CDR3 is CASSEAGLREQYF. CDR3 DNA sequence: TGCGCCAGCAGTGAAGCGGGATTGAGAGAGCAGTACTTC.

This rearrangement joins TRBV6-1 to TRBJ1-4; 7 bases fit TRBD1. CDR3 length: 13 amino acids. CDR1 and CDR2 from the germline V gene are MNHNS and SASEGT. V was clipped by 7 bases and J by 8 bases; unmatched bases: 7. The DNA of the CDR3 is TGTGCCAGCAAGGAGGGGGCGGGGGAAAAACTGTTTTTT. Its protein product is CASKEGAGEKLFF.